The subject of this entry is one T cell receptor (beta chain). This specimen comes from a study of blood T cell repertoires in COVID-19. Turning to the study itself: There were acute and convalescent COVID-19 samples, and they came from the United States, Italy and Spain. The analysed material was cDNA or gDNA that came from T cells, B-cell-depleted T cells, or PBMCs.

Per the authors' pipeline: Amplification of reference gene primers provided the estimated nucleated cell counts. Profiling relied on immunoSEQ multiplex PCR, and the TCRdb table lists in-frame clones only, not all of them. V, J and clone size derive from that table, while D and trimming were established from the DNA sequence. The sample has a few hundred thousand clones, 70% to 90% seen once. The sequenced sample consisted of peripheral blood. This sequence originates from a woman aged 60 to 75 with acute or convalescent COVID-19.

The CDR3, as DNA: TGTGCCACCAGTGTGGGAGGGGAAGCTTTCTTT. Protein sequence: CATSVGGEAFF. The V gene is TRBV24-1, the J gene TRBJ1-1, with D uncertain. The CDR3 spans 11 residues. In germline, CDR1 is KGHDR, CDR2 SFDVKD. Trimming removed 5 bases from V and 8 bases from J, with 8 bases in between.